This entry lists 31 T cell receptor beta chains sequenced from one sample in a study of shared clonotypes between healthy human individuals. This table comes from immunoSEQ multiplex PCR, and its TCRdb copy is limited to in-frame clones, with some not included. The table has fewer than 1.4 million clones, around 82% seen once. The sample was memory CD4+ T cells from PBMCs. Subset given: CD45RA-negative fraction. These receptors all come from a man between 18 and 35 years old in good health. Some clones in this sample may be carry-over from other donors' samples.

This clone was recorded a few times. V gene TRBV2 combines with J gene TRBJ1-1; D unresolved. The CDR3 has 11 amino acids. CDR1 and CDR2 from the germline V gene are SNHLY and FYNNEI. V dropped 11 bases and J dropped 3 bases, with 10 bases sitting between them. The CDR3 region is CAFSWDTEAFF. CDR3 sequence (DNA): TGTGCCTTTAGTTGGGACACTGAAGCTTTCTTT.

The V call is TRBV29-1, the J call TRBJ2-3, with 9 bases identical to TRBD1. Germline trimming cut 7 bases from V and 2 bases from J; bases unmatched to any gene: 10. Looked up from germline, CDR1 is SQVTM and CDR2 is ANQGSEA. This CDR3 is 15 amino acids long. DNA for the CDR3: TGCAGCGATCGAGGGGGACAGGGCTACACAGATACGCAGTATTTT. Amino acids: CSDRGGQGYTDTQYF.

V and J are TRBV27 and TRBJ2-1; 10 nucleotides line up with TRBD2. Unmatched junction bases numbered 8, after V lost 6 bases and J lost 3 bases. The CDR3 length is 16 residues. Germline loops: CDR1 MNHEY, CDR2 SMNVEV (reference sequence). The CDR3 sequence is CASSRQAGGDYNEQFF. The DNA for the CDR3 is TGTGCCAGCAGCCGCCAAGCGGGGGGGGACTACAATGAGCAGTTCTTC.

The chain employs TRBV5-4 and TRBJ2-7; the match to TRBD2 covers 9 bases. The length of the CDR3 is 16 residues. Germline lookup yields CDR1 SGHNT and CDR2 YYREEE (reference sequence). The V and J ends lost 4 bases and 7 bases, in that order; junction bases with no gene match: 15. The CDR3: CASSAPGREGLGEQYF. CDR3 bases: TGTGCCAGCAGCGCTCCGGGGCGGGAGGGCTTAGGAGAGCAGTACTTC. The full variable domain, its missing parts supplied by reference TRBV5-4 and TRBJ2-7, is ETGVTQSPTHLIKTRGQQVTLRCSSQSGHNTVSWYQQALGQGPQFIFQYYREEENGRGNFPPRFSGLQFPNYSSELNVNALELDDSALYLCASSAPGREGLGEQYFGPGTRLTVT.

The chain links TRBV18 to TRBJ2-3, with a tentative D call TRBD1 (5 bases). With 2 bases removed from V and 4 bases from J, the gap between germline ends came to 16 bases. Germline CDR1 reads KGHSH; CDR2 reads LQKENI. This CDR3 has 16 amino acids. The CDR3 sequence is CASSPMEQGRSDTQYF. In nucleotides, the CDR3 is TGTGCCAGCTCACCAATGGAGCAGGGCCGGTCAGATACGCAGTATTTT. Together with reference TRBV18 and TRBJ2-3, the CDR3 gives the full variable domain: NAGVMQNPRHLVRRRGQEARLRCSPMKGHSHVYWYRQLPEEGLKFMVYLQKENIIDESGMPKERFSAEFPKEGPSILRIQQVVRGDSAAYFCASSPMEQGRSDTQYFGPGTRLTVL.

CDR3 sequence: CASSLGPGGAEAFF. In DNA form, the CDR3 reads TGTGCCAGCAGCTTGGGTCCGGGAGGGGCTGAAGCTTTCTTT. The chain combines TRBV5-5 with TRBJ1-1; tentative D call: TRBD1 (5 bases). Deletions cut 0 bases from V and 6 bases from J, with 12 bases between. Germline CDR1 reads SGHKS; CDR2 reads YYEKEE (reference sequence). This CDR3 has 14 residues.

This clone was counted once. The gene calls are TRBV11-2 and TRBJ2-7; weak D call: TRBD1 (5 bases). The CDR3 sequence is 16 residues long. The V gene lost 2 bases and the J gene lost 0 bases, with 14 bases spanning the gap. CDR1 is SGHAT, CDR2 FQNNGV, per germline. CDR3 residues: CASSLNFGQGSYEQYF. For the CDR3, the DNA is TGTGCCAGCAGCTTAAACTTCGGGCAGGGCTCCTACGAGCAGTACTTC.

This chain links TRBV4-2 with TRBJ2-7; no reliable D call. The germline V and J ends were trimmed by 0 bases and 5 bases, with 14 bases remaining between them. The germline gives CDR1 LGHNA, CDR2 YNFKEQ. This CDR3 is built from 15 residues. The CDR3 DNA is TGTGCCAGCAGCCAAGAGACCGTCAGACCCGACGAGCAGTACTTC. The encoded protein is CASSQETVRPDEQYF.

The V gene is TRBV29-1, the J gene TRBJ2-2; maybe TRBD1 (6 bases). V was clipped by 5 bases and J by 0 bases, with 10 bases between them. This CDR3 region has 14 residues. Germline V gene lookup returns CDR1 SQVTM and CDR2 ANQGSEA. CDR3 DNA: TGCAGCGTTCCGAACAGGGCGAACACCGGGGAGCTGTTTTTT. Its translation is CSVPNRANTGELFF.

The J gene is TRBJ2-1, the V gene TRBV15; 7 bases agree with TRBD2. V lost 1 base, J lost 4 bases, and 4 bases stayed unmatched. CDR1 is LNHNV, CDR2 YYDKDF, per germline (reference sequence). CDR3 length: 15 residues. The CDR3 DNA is TGTGCCACCAGCAGAGGGCTAGCGGAATACAATGAGCAGTTCTTC. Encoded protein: CATSRGLAEYNEQFF. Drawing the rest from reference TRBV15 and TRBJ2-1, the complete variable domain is DAMVIQNPRYQVTQFGKPVTLSCSQTLNHNVMYWYQQKSSQAPKLLFHYYDKDFNNEADTPDNFQSRRPNTSFCFLDIRSPGLGDTAMYLCATSRGLAEYNEQFFGPGTRLTVL.

The CDR3 bases are TGTGCCAGCAGTGATATGGGCGGGAGGATTAAAGAGACCCAGTACTTC. Translated: CASSDMGGRIKETQYF. This sequence joins TRBV25-1 and TRBJ2-5, with 8 bases matching TRBD2. The CDR3 contains 16 residues. CDR1 MGHDK and CDR2 SYGVNS come from the germline V gene. V was pared by 3 bases and J by 3 bases, with 9 bases of the junction left unmatched.

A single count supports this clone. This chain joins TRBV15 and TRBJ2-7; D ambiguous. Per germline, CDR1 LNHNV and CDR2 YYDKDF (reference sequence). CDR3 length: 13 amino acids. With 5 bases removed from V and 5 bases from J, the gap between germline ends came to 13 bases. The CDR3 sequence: CATSYRPLDEQYF. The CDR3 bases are TGTGCCACCAGCTACCGTCCGCTGGACGAGCAGTACTTC. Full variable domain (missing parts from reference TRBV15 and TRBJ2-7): DAMVIQNPRYQVTQFGKPVTLSCSQTLNHNVMYWYQQKSSQAPKLLFHYYDKDFNNEADTPDNFQSRRPNTSFCFLDIRSPGLGDTAMYLCATSYRPLDEQYFGPGTRLTVT.

The CDR3, as DNA: TGTGCCAGCAGCCCCCGTTTGGGTAGCGGCCCCACAGATACGCAGTATTTT. As protein: CASSPRLGSGPTDTQYF. The V call is TRBV21-1, the J call TRBJ2-3; TRBD2 is the table's D call and was not checked against the DNA. TRBV21-1 is a recognized pseudogene. The length of the CDR3 is 17 residues.

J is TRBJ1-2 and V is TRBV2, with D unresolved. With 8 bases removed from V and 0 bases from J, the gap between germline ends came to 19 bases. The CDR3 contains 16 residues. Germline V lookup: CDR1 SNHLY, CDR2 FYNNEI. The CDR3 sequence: CASGPFSAVANYGYTF. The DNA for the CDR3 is TGTGCCAGCGGTCCTTTTTCCGCCGTAGCTAACTATGGCTACACCTTC.

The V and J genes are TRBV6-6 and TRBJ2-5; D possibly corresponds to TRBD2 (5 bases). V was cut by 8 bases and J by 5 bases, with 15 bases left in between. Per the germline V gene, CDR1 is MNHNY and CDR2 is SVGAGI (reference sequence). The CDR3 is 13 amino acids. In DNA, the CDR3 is TGTGCCAGCCGGTCTAGCTGGTTGGAGACCCAGTACTTC. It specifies CASRSSWLETQYF.

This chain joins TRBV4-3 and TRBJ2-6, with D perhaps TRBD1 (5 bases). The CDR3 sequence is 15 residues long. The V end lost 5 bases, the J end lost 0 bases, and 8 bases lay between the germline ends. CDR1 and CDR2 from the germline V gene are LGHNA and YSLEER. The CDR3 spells CASSATDSGANVLTF. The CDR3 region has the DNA TGCGCCAGCAGCGCGACAGACTCTGGGGCCAACGTCCTGACTTTC.

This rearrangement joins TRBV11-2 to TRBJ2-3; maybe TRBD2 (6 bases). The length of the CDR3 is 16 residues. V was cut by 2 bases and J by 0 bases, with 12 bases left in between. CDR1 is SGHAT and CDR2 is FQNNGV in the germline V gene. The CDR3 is CASSLKRGISTDTQYF. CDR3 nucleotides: TGTGCCAGCAGCTTAAAGCGCGGGATTAGCACAGATACGCAGTATTTT.

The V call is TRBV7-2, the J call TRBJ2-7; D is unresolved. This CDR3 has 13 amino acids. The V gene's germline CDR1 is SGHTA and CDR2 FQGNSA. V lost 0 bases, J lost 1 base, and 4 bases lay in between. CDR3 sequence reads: CASSLAGSYEQYF. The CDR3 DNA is TGTGCCAGCAGCTTAGCGGGGTCCTACGAGCAGTACTTC.

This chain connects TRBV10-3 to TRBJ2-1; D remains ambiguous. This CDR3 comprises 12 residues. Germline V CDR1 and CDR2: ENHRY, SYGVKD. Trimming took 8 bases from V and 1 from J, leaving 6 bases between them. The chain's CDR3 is CAISGSYNEQFF. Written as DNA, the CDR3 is TGTGCCATCTCAGGTTCCTACAATGAGCAGTTCTTC.

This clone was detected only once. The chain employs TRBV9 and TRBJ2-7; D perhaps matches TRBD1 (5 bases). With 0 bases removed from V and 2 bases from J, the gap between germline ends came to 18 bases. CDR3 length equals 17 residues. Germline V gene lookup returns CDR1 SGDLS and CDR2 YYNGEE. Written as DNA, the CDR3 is TGTGCCAGCAGCGTAGAAGGCCGGGTGGACACCCCCTACGAGCAGTACTTC. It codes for CASSVEGRVDTPYEQYF.

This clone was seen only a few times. CDR3 loop: CASSLGFEETQYF. The CDR3, as DNA: TGTGCCAGCAGCTTAGGGTTCGAGGAGACCCAGTACTTC. V and J are TRBV7-2 and TRBJ2-5; no definite D call. Trimming shortened V by 1 base and J by 5 bases, and 8 bases separated the two germline ends. Per the germline V gene, CDR1 is SGHTA and CDR2 is FQGNSA. The length of the CDR3 is 13 residues.

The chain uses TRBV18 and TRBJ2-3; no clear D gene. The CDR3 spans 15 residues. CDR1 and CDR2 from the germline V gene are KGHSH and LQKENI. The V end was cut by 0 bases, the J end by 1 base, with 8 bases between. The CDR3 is CASSPPASGTDTQYF. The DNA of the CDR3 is TGTGCCAGCTCACCACCGGCCTCTGGCACAGATACGCAGTATTTT. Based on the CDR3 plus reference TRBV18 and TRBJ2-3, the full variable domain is NAGVMQNPRHLVRRRGQEARLRCSPMKGHSHVYWYRQLPEEGLKFMVYLQKENIIDESGMPKERFSAEFPKEGPSILRIQQVVRGDSAAYFCASSPPASGTDTQYFGPGTRLTVL.

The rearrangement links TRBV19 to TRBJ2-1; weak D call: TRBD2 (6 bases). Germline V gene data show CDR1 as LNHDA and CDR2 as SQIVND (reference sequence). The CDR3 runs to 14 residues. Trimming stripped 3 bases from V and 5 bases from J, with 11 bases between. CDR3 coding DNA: TGTGCCAGTAGTATGGAGGGTGACGACAATGAGCAGTTCTTC. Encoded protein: CASSMEGDDNEQFF.

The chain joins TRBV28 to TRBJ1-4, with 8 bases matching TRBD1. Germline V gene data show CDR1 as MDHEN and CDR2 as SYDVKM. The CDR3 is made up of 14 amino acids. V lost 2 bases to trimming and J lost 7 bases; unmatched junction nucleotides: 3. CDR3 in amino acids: CASSLGGQGEKLFF. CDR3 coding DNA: TGTGCCAGCAGTTTAGGAGGACAGGGTGAAAAACTGTTTTTT.

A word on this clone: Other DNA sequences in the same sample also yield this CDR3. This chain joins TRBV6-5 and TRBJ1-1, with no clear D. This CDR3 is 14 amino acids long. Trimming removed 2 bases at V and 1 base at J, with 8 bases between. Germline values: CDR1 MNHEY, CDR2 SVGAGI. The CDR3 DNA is TGTGCCAGCAGTTACCCCGGCGGGAACACTGAAGCTTTCTTT. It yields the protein CASSYPGGNTEAFF.

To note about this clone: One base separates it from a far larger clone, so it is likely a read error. CDR3: CASSQRTGKYEQHF. Here the CDR3 DNA reads TGCGCCAGCAGCCAACGGACAGGAAAATACGAGCAGCACTTC. This chain joins TRBV4-3 and TRBJ2-7, with 7 bases identical to TRBD1. The germline gives CDR1 LGHNA, CDR2 YSLEER. The CDR3 is 14 residues long.

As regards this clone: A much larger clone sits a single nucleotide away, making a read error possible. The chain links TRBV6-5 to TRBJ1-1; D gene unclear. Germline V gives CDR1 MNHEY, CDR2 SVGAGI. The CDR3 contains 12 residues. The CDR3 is CASSHSGGEAFF. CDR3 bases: TGTGCCAGCAGTCACTCGGGCGGTGAAGCTTTCTTT.

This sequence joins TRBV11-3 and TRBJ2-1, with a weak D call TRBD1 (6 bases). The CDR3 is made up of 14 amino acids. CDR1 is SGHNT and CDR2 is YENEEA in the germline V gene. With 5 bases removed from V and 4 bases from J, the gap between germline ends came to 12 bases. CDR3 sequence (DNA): TGTGCCAGCAGCCAAGAAGGACAGTACAATGAGCAGTTCTTC. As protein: CASSQEGQYNEQFF.

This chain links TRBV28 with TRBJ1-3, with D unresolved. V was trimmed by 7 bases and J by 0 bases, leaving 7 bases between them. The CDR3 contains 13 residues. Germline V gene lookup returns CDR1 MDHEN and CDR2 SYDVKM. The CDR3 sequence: CASTAISGNTIYF. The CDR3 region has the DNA TGTGCCAGCACGGCCATCTCTGGAAACACCATATATTTT.

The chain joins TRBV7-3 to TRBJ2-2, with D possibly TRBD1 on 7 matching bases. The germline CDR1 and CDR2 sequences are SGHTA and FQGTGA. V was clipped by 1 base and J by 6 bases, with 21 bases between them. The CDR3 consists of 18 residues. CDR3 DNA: TGTGCCAGCAGCTTAAGGACAGGAGGAGGAGGGGTGGCCGGGGAGCTGTTTTTT. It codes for CASSLRTGGGGVAGELFF.

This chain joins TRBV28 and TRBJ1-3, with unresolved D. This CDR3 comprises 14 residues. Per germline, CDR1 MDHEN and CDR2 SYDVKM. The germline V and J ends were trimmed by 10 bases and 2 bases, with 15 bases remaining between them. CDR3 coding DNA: TGTGCCACCTTGCCGGGTTGGCCTGGAAACACCATATATTTT. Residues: CATLPGWPGNTIYF. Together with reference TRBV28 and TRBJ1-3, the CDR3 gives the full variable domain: DVKVTQSSRYLVKRTGEKVFLECVQDMDHENMFWYRQDPGLGLRLIYFSYDVKMKEKGDIPEGYSVSREKKERFSLILESASTNQTSMYLCATLPGWPGNTIYFGEGSWLTVV.